Here is one T cell receptor (beta chain) with its context. CDR1 and CDR2 (germline): MGHRA, YSYEKL. The V and J ends lost 1 base and 1 base respectively, with 7 bases between them. CDR3 length equals 14 residues. Generated by immunoSEQ multiplex PCR, the TCRdb table keeps only in-frame clones and is missing some. Of approximately 4,000 clones listed, around 80% are singletons. The source of the sample is a study of tumour-infiltrating T cells in Burkitt lymphoma. The TCR comes from a human donor with diffuse large B-cell lymphoma. Some clones in this sample may be carry-over from other donors' samples. The sequenced sample was tumor tissue. The chain uses TRBV4-1 and TRBJ1-2; a possible D gene is TRBD1 (6 bases). Here the CDR3 reads CASSQGTVNYGYTF. The CDR3 bases are TGCGCCAGCAGCCAAGGGACAGTTAACTATGGCTACACCTTC.